This passage covers 24 T cell receptor beta chains from one sample sequenced in a study of cytomegalovirus exposure and HLA in healthy donors. Using immunoSEQ multiplex PCR, the repertoire was profiled, and TCRdb retains in-frame clones only, with some absent. The repertoire includes approximately 220,000 clones, over 80% of them detected once, and around an eighth sits in the top ten. The sample comprised PBMCs. These TCRs come from a woman in her twenties or thirties in good health and CMV-seropositive.

The chain links TRBV13 to TRBJ2-1; 8 bases line up with TRBD1. Germline lookup yields CDR1 PRHDT and CDR2 FYEKMQ (reference sequence). The length of the CDR3 is 14 residues. Germline trimming cut 4 bases from V and 2 bases from J; bases unmatched to any gene: 1. The CDR3 DNA follows: TGTGCCAGCAGCTCAGGGGGCGCCTACAATGAGCAGTTCTTC. This gives the protein CASSSGGAYNEQFF.

J is TRBJ2-5 and V is TRBV4-3; D perhaps matches TRBD2 (5 bases). The ends were cut back, 0 bases at V and 0 bases at J, with 8 bases in the middle. The CDR3 is made up of 15 amino acids. Germline loops: CDR1 LGHNA, CDR2 YSLEER. For the CDR3, the DNA is TGCGCCAGCAGCCAAGATCACGGGAACCAAGAGACCCAGTACTTC. It encodes CASSQDHGNQETQYF.

The genes are TRBV5-6 and TRBJ2-7; D is unresolved. This CDR3 spans 11 amino acids. CDR1 and CDR2 (germline): SGHDT, YYEEEE. Trimming left V 4 bases short and J 3 bases short, with 5 bases between. CDR3 coding DNA: TGTGCCAGCAGCGACGGCTACGAGCAGTACTTC. Its protein is CASSDGYEQYF.

This rearrangement joins TRBV28 to TRBJ1-5, with D possibly TRBD1 on 5 matching bases. Deletions cut 5 bases from V and 4 bases from J, with 15 bases between. This CDR3 spans 15 amino acids. Germline values: CDR1 MDHEN, CDR2 SYDVKM. CDR3 coding DNA: TGTGCCAGCAGTCGAACCGGGACCGTTAATCAGCCCCAGCATTTT. Protein sequence: CASSRTGTVNQPQHF.

V and J are TRBV6-5 and TRBJ1-3; 9 positions match TRBD1. Germline V gives CDR1 MNHEY, CDR2 SVGAGI. The V gene end was trimmed by 4 bases and the J gene end by 0 bases; junction bases not matched to a gene: 1. This CDR3 has 15 residues. The CDR3 sequence is CASSWDRDSGNTIYF. As DNA, the CDR3 is TGTGCCAGCAGTTGGGACAGGGACTCTGGAAACACCATATATTTT.

The chain uses TRBV7-2 and TRBJ1-2, with 9 bases identical to TRBD1. The CDR3 totals 15 residues. After removal of 0 bases from V and 6 bases from J, the junction contained 5 bases not matched to a gene. Germline loops: CDR1 SGHTA, CDR2 FQGNSA. CDR3 nucleotides: TGTGCCAGCAGCTTAGCGTGGGGACAGGGAAATGGCTACACCTTC. This gives the protein CASSLAWGQGNGYTF. Looking up the rest from reference TRBV7-2 and TRBJ1-2 gives the full variable domain: GAGVSQSPSNKVTEKGKDVELRCDPISGHTALYWYRQSLGQGLEFLIYFQGNSAPDKSGLPSDRFSAERTGGSVSTLTIQRTQQEDSAVYLCASSLAWGQGNGYTFGSGTRLTVV.

This rearrangement joins TRBV2 to TRBJ1-2; 7 nucleotides agree with TRBD1. The CDR3 runs 15 residues. J gave up 1 base and V 6 bases, and 8 bases lay outside the gene matches. Germline V gene lookup returns CDR1 SNHLY and CDR2 FYNNEI. CDR3 DNA: TGTGCCAGCAGGGCAGGGACAGCCCTTAACTATGGCTACACCTTC. It is translated as CASRAGTALNYGYTF.

The chain employs TRBV9 and TRBJ1-2; TRBD1 matches 7 bases. From germline, CDR1 is SGDLS and CDR2 YYNGEE. The V segment lost 4 bases and the J segment 2 bases; nucleotides outside the gene matches: 11. The CDR3 length is 16 residues. The CDR3 loop reads CASSSLGRGQNYGYTF. CDR3 nucleotide sequence: TGTGCCAGCAGCTCGCTTGGGAGGGGACAGAACTATGGCTACACCTTC.

CDR3 in DNA: TGCGCCAGCAGCCAAGCCCCCGACAGGGAAAGATACGAGCAGTACTTC. Translation gives CASSQAPDRERYEQYF. The rearrangement joins TRBV4-1 to TRBJ2-7; 7 bases are a match to TRBD1. The J segment lost 4 bases and the V segment lost 1 base, leaving 10 bases of the junction unmatched. The CDR3 has 16 amino acids. Germline V CDR1 and CDR2: MGHRA, YSYEKL.

The CDR3 DNA reads TGTGCCAGCAGCTTAACAGGGAACGAGCAGTACTTC. Translated: CASSLTGNEQYF. V usage is TRBV5-6 and J usage is TRBJ2-7, with D possibly TRBD1 on 6 matching bases. Germline loops: CDR1 SGHDT, CDR2 YYEEEE. This CDR3 is built from 12 residues. Trimming pared 2 bases from V and 5 bases from J, leaving 8 bases between.

The chain has TRBV11-2 and TRBJ2-5; no reliable D call. Germline CDR1 reads SGHAT; CDR2 reads FQNNGV. V was clipped by 8 bases and J by 2 bases, with 9 bases between them. The CDR3 covers 12 residues. The CDR3 DNA sequence: TGTGCCAGCCCTCGAGAGCAAGAGACCCAGTACTTC. Translated: CASPREQETQYF.

This clone was seen a handful of times. The CDR3 reads CASRHRDTGELFF. CDR3 sequence (DNA): TGTGCCAGCAGACACAGGGACACCGGGGAGCTGTTTTTT. V usage is TRBV6-5 and J usage is TRBJ2-2, with D perhaps TRBD1 (6 bases). This CDR3 has 13 amino acids. Between the trimmed V and J ends, which lost 6 bases and 3 bases, there was a span of 8 bases. Germline V gives CDR1 MNHEY, CDR2 SVGAGI.

The J gene is TRBJ1-2, the V gene TRBV28; 7 nucleotides agree with TRBD1. Losses at the gene ends were 8 bases for V and 4 bases for J; bases not matched to a gene: 13. CDR1 MDHEN and CDR2 SYDVKM come from the germline V gene. The length of the CDR3 is 15 residues. The CDR3 sequence: CASGTGAPITYGYTF. DNA of the CDR3: TGTGCCAGCGGCACAGGGGCTCCAATCACCTATGGCTACACCTTC.

The chain couples TRBV9 to TRBJ2-7; 9 positions agree with TRBD2. J gave up 2 bases and V 8 bases, and 5 bases lay outside the gene matches. The CDR3 is 13 residues long. The germline CDR1 and CDR2 sequences are SGDLS and YYNGEE. Written as DNA, the CDR3 is TGTGCCAGAGAAACTAGCGGGCCCTACGAGCAGTACTTC. Its translation: CARETSGPYEQYF.

The chain combines TRBV27 with TRBJ1-2; D may be TRBD1 (5 bases). Germline V gene data show CDR1 as MNHEY and CDR2 as SMNVEV (reference sequence). This CDR3 spans 14 amino acids. Trimming took off 0 bases at V and 4 bases at J, with 9 bases between the two ends. CDR3 nucleotide sequence: TGTGCCAGCAGTTTATCGACAGAAACCTATGGCTACACCTTC. It yields the protein CASSLSTETYGYTF.

The chain uses TRBV4-1 and TRBJ2-2, with D hard to call. Germline CDR1 and CDR2: MGHRA and YSYEKL. The V end lost 7 bases, the J end lost 4 bases, and 19 bases lay between the germline ends. This CDR3 contains 16 residues. CDR3 protein: CASTPGPMRSTGELFF. Written as DNA, the CDR3 is TGCGCCAGCACCCCGGGTCCCATGAGAAGCACCGGGGAGCTGTTTTTT.

CDR3 residues: CASSPTLNSYEQYF. CDR3 nucleotide sequence: TGTGCCAGCAGCCCGACCCTAAACTCCTACGAGCAGTACTTC. The chain carries TRBV5-5 and TRBJ2-7; D gene uncertain. Germline V gene lookup returns CDR1 SGHKS and CDR2 YYEKEE (reference sequence). Trimming pared 4 bases from V and 0 bases from J, leaving 11 bases between. The CDR3 has 14 amino acids.

The genes are TRBV28 and TRBJ2-7, with D hard to call. From germline, CDR1 is MDHEN and CDR2 SYDVKM. The V end was cut by 6 bases, the J end by 0 bases, with 6 bases between. This CDR3 has 12 amino acids. For the CDR3, the DNA is TGTGCCAGCAGGAGGAGCTCCTACGAGCAGTACTTC. This codes for CASRRSSYEQYF.

The chain links TRBV10-1 to TRBJ2-2; TRBD2 aligns across 7 bases. V lost 3 bases to trimming and J lost 1 base; unmatched junction nucleotides: 2. The CDR3 is 15 amino acids. Germline V gives CDR1 WNHNN, CDR2 SYGVQD (reference sequence). For the CDR3, the DNA is TGCGCCAGCAGTGATCTAGCGGAGAACACCGGGGAGCTGTTTTTT. It codes for CASSDLAENTGELFF.

The chain combines TRBV9 with TRBJ2-7; the match to TRBD2 covers 8 bases. Germline loops: CDR1 SGDLS, CDR2 YYNGEE. The CDR3 covers 15 residues. J was trimmed by 2 bases and V by 0 bases; bases with no gene match: 4. CDR3 residues: CASSVAERGTYEQYF. DNA for the CDR3: TGTGCCAGCAGCGTAGCCGAGCGGGGGACCTACGAGCAGTACTTC.

The rearrangement links TRBV4-1 to TRBJ2-5, with 11 bases identical to TRBD2. Germline assignment: CDR1 MGHRA and CDR2 YSYEKL. With 3 bases clipped from V and 3 bases from J, the junction kept 6 bases outside the gene matches. The CDR3 sequence is 16 residues long. In DNA, the CDR3 is TGCGCCAGCAGCCAGTTACTAGCGGGAGAAAAAGAGACCCAGTACTTC. As protein: CASSQLLAGEKETQYF.

V usage is TRBV7-8 and J usage is TRBJ1-5, with a possible D match to TRBD1 (5 bases). Per the germline V gene, CDR1 is SGHVS and CDR2 is FQNEAQ. The CDR3 consists of 15 residues. V lost 1 base and J lost 2, with 9 bases in between. The CDR3 DNA reads TGTGCCAGCAGCTTAGAGGGGACCCGCAATCAGCCCCAGCATTTT. This sequence encodes CASSLEGTRNQPQHF.

The J gene is TRBJ1-5, the V gene TRBV7-3; D is ambiguous. CDR3 size: 14 residues. V was shortened by 1 base and J by 7 bases, with 11 bases between the two germline ends. Germline loops: CDR1 SGHTA, CDR2 FQGTGA. The CDR3: CASSLKSWQQPQHF. The CDR3 nucleotides are TGTGCCAGCAGCTTAAAATCTTGGCAGCAGCCCCAGCATTTT.

The chain recombines TRBV29-1 with TRBJ1-2; D might be TRBD1 (5 bases). Trimming removed 4 bases from V and 5 bases from J, with 8 bases in between. Germline CDR1 SQVTM, CDR2 ANQGSEA. This CDR3 contains 11 residues. The CDR3 reads CSVAREYGYTF. The CDR3 nucleotides are TGCAGCGTTGCCAGGGAGTATGGCTACACCTTC.